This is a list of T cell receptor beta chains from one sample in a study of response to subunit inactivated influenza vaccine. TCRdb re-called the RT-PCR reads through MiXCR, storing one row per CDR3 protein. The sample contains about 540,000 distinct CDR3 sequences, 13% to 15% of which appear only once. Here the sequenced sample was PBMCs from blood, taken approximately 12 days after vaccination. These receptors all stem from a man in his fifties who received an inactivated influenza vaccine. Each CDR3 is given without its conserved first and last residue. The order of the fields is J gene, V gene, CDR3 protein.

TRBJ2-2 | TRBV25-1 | ASSEHGRGWGGELF
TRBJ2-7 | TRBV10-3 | AISESDLAEGWLPYEQY
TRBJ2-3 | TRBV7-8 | ASSLWGPGDTQY
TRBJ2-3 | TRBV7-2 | ASSLASRGFGTDTQY
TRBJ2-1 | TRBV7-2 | ASSPWTSGIYNEQF
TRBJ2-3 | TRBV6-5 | ASSYSIGGGPDTQY
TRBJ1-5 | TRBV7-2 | ASSRLQGDQPQH
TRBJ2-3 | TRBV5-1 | AIKGEADTQY
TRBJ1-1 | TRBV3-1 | ASSGGGITEAF
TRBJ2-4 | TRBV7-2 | ASSRQFSGGGLGIQY
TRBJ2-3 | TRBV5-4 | ASSQFSTDTQY
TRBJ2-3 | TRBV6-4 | ASKLPRRYDTQY
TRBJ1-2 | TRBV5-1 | ASSFQGAGGYT
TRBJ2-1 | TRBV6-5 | ASSYSTSFGVKNEQF
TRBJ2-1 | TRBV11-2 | ASSFPSGTGGFSAYNEQF
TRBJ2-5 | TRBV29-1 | SVVPGVGTQY
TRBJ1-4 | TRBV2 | ASSEAITGKLF
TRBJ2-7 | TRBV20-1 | SAPAGGHLSSYEQY
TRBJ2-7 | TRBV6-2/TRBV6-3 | ASSYSLTLFKEQY
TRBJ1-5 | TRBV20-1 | SARELQGFNQPQH
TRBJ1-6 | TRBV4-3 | ASSQDLGDSPLH
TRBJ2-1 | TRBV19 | ASSIHGGEQF
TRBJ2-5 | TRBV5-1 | ASSLRASTRETQY
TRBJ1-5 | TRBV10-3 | AISKNPEQPQH
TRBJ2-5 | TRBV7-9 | ASSYEGLVRETQY
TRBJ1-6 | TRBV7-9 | ASSLAKNSPLH
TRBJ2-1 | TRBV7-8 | ASSGAGNSYNEQF
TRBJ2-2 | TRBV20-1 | SARTPQREANGELF
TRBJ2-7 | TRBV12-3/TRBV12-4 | ASSGGAGEQY
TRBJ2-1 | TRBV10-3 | AIRTGAGEQF
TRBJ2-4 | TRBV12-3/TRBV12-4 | ATNPGASKNIQY
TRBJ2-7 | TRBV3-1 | ASSRGTGAEQY
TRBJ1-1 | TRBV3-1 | ASRTTGNTEAF
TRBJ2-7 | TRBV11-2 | ASSLVPGKTIEQY
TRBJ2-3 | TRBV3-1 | ASSQVRRGQGDTQY
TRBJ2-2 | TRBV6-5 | ASSYSVRGGELF
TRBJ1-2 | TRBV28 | ASSFGGQGGGYT
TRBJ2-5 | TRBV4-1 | ASSQHETSGYQY
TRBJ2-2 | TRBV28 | ASSYVGVGTGELF
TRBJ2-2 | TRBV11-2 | ASRWGGIDTGELF
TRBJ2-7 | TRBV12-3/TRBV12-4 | ASSSSRTSAYEQY
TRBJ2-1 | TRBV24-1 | ATSDPSGRADEQF
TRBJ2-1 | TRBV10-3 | ATRREGEYNEQF
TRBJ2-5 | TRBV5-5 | ASSSAGLQETQY
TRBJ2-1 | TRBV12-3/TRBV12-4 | ASRLAGGPRNEQF
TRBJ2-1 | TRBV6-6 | ASSGGPNEQF
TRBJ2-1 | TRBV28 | ASSTAVLSGQQF
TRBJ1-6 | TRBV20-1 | SARTLDRFYNSPLH
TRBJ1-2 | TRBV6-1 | ASSSHGNYGYT
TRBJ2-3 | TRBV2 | AGDRGADTQY
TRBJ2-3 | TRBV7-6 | ASSRTGPPDTQY